This TCR beta chain appears in the sequencing data of a study of blood T cell repertoires in COVID-19. Study overall: Both acute and convalescent COVID-19 samples were obtained from the United States, Italy and Spain. Nucleic acid was either cDNA or gDNA, and it came from T cells, B-cell-depleted T cells, or PBMCs.

Sequencing was performed with immunoSEQ multiplex PCR; in TCRdb, only in-frame clones are kept and a portion is missing. The sample has approximately 250,000 clones, approximately 80% seen once. The germline V gene encodes CDR1 LGHDT and CDR2 YNNKEL (reference sequence). V was pared by 4 bases and J by 4 bases, with 14 bases between. The CDR3 runs to 14 residues. The material sequenced was peripheral blood. The sequence derives from a man in his forties who had recovered from COVID-19. The chain recombines TRBV3-1 (or the pseudogene TRBV3-2) with TRBJ2-7, with D possibly being TRBD2 (6 bases). The CDR3 DNA sequence: TGTGCCAGCAGCCCCGGGAGCCCCCCGTACGAGCAGTACTTC. It encodes CASSPGSPPYEQYF.